This entry describes one T cell receptor (beta chain). This sample is part of a study of blood T cell repertoires in COVID-19. Overall study context: From the United States, Italy and Spain came samples of acute and convalescent COVID-19. T cells, B-cell-depleted T cells, or PBMCs provided the cDNA or gDNA that served as material.

There are 14 residues in the CDR3. The germline V gene has CDR1 MNHEY and CDR2 SVGEGT. V lost 2 bases to trimming and J lost 2 bases, with 7 bases between them. Authors' processing steps: Estimated nucleated cell counts came from reference gene primer amplification. Sequencing was performed with immunoSEQ multiplex PCR; in TCRdb, only in-frame clones are kept and a portion is missing. V and J calls and clone size are those listed in that table; D and trimming were worked out from the DNA. The sample yields roughly 140,000 clones, about 79% seen once. The rearrangement uses TRBV6-2 or TRBV6-3 and TRBJ1-3; D gene uncertain. The sequence was collected from a woman in her forties or fifties in a cohort sampled during active or convalescent COVID-19. Specimen: peripheral blood. The CDR3 protein is CASSYVGTGNTIYF. The CDR3 DNA reads as TGTGCCAGCAGTTACGTGGGCACTGGAAACACCATATATTTT.